This T cell receptor (beta chain) was sequenced in a study of CD8 T cells in ankylosing spondylitis. Broader study findings: The authors reported significant enrichment of disease-linked clones in matched ankylosing spondylitis synovial fluid. A number of the motif variants had already been described in reactive arthritis synovial fluid and blood. Characteristic, it appeared, of ankylosing spondylitis blood was a TCR beta motif of eight or nine highly homologous variants.

With molecular barcodes, quantitative 5'-RACE was used to make the TCR beta libraries. One entry per CDR3 protein, called by TCRdb with MiXCR from the 5' RACE reads. The sample consists of approximately 260,000 distinct CDR3 sequences, about a sixth of them appearing once. Worth noting for this clonotype: What it recognizes is unknown.

The CDR3 runs to 16 residues. The germline V gene has CDR1 SGDLS and CDR2 YYNGEE. V was trimmed by 0 bases and J by 0 bases, leaving 10 bases between them. The clonotype originates from a male donor with ankylosing spondylitis or in good health (not recorded which). Sequenced input: blood, either unsorted or a sorted T cell fraction (not recorded which). The chain combines TRBV9 with TRBJ1-3, with a tentative D call TRBD1 (6 bases). CDR3 residues: CASSVGGPSSGNTIYF. For the CDR3, the DNA is TGTGCCAGCAGCGTAGGGGGGCCGAGCTCTGGAAACACCATATATTTT.